The rows below give T cell receptor beta chains drawn from one sample of a study of tumor-infiltrating lymphocytes in primary liver carcinoma. TCRdb re-called the multiplex PCR reads through MiXCR, storing one row per CDR3 protein. Seen here are around 330,000 distinct CDR3 sequences, 60% to 80% observed once, and the top ten hold roughly 9%. The sequenced material came from peripheral blood. These receptors originate from a man between 40 and 49 years old with primary liver carcinoma and hepatitis B virus infection. Both conserved end residues are part of each CDR3. The order of the fields is clone size, D gene, CDR3 length, V gene, J gene, CDR3 protein, CDR3 DNA. The D gene is left open where the match is weak. Rows may omit the clone size; those that give it use once, few, many or a size class.

>NA|TRBD2|17|TRBV7-8|TRBJ2-1
CASSLLGGSGRTNEQFF
TGTGCCAGCAGCTTGTTAGGGGGTAGCGGGAGAACCAATGAGCAGTTCTTC
>NA|TRBD2|15|TRBV29-1|TRBJ2-1
CSGASGRAQYNEQFF
TGCAGCGGGGCTAGCGGGAGGGCTCAGTACAATGAGCAGTTCTTC
>NA|NA|16|TRBV7-9|TRBJ2-5
CASSLLGQDRQETQYF
TGTGCCAGCAGCTTATTGGGTCAGGACAGACAAGAGACCCAGTACTTC
>many|NA|13|TRBV6-5|TRBJ1-2
CASRRDGNYGYTF
TGTGCCAGCAGAAGAGATGGCAACTATGGCTACACCTTC
>NA|TRBD2|17|TRBV7-9|TRBJ2-1
CASSPPPSGRSYNEQFF
TGTGCCAGCAGCCCACCCCCTAGCGGGAGGTCCTACAATGAGCAGTTCTTC
>many|NA|15|TRBV12-3/TRBV12-4|TRBJ2-2
CASRSDSANTGELFF
TGTGCCAGCAGATCCGACAGCGCGAACACCGGGGAGCTGTTTTTT
>NA|NA|15|TRBV11-2|TRBJ2-7
CASSLPSGGLDEQHF
TGTGCCAGCAGCTTACCTTCGGGGGGCCTGGACGAGCAGCATTTC
>few|NA|15|TRBV5-1|TRBJ2-7
CASSSRAGPSYEQYF
TGCGCCAGCAGCTCGAGGGCAGGACCCTCCTACGAGCAGTACTTC
>NA|NA|15|TRBV24-1|TRBJ1-5
CATSDSGQSPQPQHF
TGTGCCACCAGTGATTCTGGGCAGTCCCCTCAGCCCCAGCATTTT
>NA|TRBD1|13|TRBV11-3|TRBJ1-1
CTSSLRGGTEAFF
TGTACCAGCAGCCTCAGGGGGGGTACTGAAGCTTTCTTC
>NA|TRBD2|15|TRBV5-1|TRBJ2-2
CASSLDSGSTGELFF
TGCGCCAGCAGCTTGGACAGCGGGAGCACCGGGGAGCTGTTTTTT
>NA|NA|10|TRBV29-1|TRBJ1-5
CSARTDTQHF
TGCAGCGCTCGCACAGATACGCAGCATTTT